This TCR beta chain came from a study of identifying expanded T cells in peripheral blood. CDR3 length: 14 residues. Trimming stripped 3 bases from V and 0 bases from J, with 8 bases between. Germline lookup yields CDR1 KGHSH and CDR2 LQKENI. General study findings and limits: Variance in clone template counts between roughly two-week samples significantly increased with total template count across all healthy donors. Technical replicates showed about 1.1 changed clones; roughly two weeks 15 to 20; four weeks 19.

This table comes from immunoSEQ multiplex PCR, and its TCRdb copy is limited to in-frame clones, with some not included. The sample lists 70,000 to 100,000 clones; around nine tenths were seen once. As regards this clone: Its specificity is not known.

The rearrangement joins TRBV18 to TRBJ1-1, with D perhaps TRBD1 (6 bases). The sample comprised blood. The sequence was obtained from a person aged 18 to 75 in good health. CDR3 in DNA: TGTGCCAGCTCACCGTCAGGGGTGAACACTGAAGCTTTCTTT. Its translation: CASSPSGVNTEAFF.